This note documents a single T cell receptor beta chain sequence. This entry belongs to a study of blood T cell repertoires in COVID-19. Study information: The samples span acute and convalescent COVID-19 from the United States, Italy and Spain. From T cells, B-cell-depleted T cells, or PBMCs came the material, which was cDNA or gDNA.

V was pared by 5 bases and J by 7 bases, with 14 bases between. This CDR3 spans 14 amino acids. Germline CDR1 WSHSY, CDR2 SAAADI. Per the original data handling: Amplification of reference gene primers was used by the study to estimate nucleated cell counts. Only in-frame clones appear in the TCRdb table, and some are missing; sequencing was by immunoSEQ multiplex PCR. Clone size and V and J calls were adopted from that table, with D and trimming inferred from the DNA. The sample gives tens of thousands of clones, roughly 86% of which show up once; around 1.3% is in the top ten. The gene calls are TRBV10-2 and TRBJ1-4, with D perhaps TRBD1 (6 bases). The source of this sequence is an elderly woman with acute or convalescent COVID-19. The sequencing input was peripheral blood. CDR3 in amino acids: CASSNWEGVEKLFF. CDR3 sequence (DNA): TGCGCCAGCAGTAACTGGGAGGGGGTTGAAAAACTGTTTTTT.